The T cell receptor beta chain under discussion was sequenced for a study of shared clonotypes between healthy human individuals. This clone was counted between two and nine times. Unsorted PBMCs provided DNA that was sequenced on ten immunoSEQ deep assay plates. Sequenced by immunoSEQ multiplex PCR; TCRdb stores in-frame clones only, minus some. The table has 520,000 or so clones, about four fifths seen once. The V gene's germline CDR1 is MNHEY and CDR2 SMNVEV (reference sequence). The CDR3 is made up of 11 amino acids. Trimming removed 3 bases at V and 4 bases at J, with 2 bases between. This chain uses TRBV27 with TRBJ2-3; no reliable D call. Material: PBMCs. This TCR came from a woman in her 40s in good health. Some clones in this sample may be carry-over from other donors' samples. CDR3 in amino acids: CASSLADTQYF. The CDR3 DNA sequence: TGTGCCAGCAGTTTGGCAGATACGCAGTATTTT.